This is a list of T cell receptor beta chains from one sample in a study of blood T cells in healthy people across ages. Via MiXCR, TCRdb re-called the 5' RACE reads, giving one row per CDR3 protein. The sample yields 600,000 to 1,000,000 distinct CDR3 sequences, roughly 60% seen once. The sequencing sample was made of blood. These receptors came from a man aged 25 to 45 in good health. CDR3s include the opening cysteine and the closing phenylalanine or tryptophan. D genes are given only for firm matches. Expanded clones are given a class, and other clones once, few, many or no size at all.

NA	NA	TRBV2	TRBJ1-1	TGTGCCAGCAGTCTCACAGGGATCACTGAAGCTTTCTTT	CASSLTGITEAFF
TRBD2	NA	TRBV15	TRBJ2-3	TGTGCCACCAGCAGGTATACGGGGGGTCACACAGATACGCAGTATTTT	CATSRYTGGHTDTQYF
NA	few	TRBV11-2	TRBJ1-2	TGTGCCAGCAGCTTAGCCCCACGGGGACGGGCCCACTATGGCTACACCTTC	CASSLAPRGRAHYGYTF
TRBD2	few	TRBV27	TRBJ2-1	TGTGCCAGCAGCCAAGTCAGCGGGGGCTCCTACAATGAGCAGTTCTTC	CASSQVSGGSYNEQFF
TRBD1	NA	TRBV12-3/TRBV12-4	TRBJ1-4	TGTGCCAGCAGTTTCGACAGGGTGGGGACTAATGAAAAACTGTTTTTT	CASSFDRVGTNEKLFF
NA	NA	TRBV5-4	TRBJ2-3	TGTGCCAGCAGCCTACAGGATCTGGCCACAGATACGCAGTATTTT	CASSLQDLATDTQYF
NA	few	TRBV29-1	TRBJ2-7	TGCAGCGTTAAACTGGTATCCTACGAGCAGTACTTC	CSVKLVSYEQYF
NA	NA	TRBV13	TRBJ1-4	TGTGCCAGCAGCTTACGGACCGAAAATGAAAAACTGTTTTTT	CASSLRTENEKLFF
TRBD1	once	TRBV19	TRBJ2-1	TGTGCCAGTAGCAGCCGGGACAGGGCCAGCAATGAGCAGTTCTTC	CASSSRDRASNEQFF
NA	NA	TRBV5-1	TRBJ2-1	TGCGCCAGCAGCTTGGCGGTGCTGCAGGCGCAGTTCTTC	CASSLAVLQAQFF
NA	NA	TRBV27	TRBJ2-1	TGTGCCAGCAGTTTAGGCATGAGCTCCTACAATGAGCAGTTCTTC	CASSLGMSSYNEQFF
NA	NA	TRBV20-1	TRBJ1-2	TGCAGTGCGTTGGCAGGGAGCCTCTATGGCTACACCTTC	CSALAGSLYGYTF
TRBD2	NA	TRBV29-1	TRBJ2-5	TGCAGCGTTTCACTAGCGGGAGAGGGGAAGCAGTACTTC	CSVSLAGEGKQYF
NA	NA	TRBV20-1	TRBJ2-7	TGCAGTGCTAGGGACGGTCTGACCTACGAGCAGTACTTC	CSARDGLTYEQYF
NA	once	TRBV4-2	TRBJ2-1	TGTGCCAGCAGCCAAACGGACTCGCACAATGAGCAGTTCTTC	CASSQTDSHNEQFF
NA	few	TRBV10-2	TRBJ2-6	TGCGCCAGCAGAGATTTTACAGGACCGAAGAGCTCTGGGGCCAACGTCCTGACTTTC	CASRDFTGPKSSGANVLTF
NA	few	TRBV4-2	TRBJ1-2	TGTGCCAGCAGCCAAACAGGACAGCATGGCTACACCTTC	CASSQTGQHGYTF
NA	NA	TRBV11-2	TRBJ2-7	TGTGCCAGCAGCTTACTCTACGGTTCCTCCTACGAGCAGTACTTC	CASSLLYGSSYEQYF
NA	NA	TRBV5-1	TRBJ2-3	TGCGCCAGCAGCCAAGACAGTAATACGCAGTATTTT	CASSQDSNTQYF
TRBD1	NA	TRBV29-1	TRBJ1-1	TGCAGCGTTTCGGACAGGGGGGGGACTGAAGCTTTCTTT	CSVSDRGGTEAFF
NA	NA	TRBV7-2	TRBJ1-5	TGTGCCAGCACCCTAGTAGGGGGAGCAGGAAGCAATCAGCCCCAGCATTTT	CASTLVGGAGSNQPQHF
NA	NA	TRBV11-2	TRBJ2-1	TGTGCCAGCAGCTTAGATAACGGGCTAGAGCAGTTCTTC	CASSLDNGLEQFF